The clone carrying this T cell receptor beta chain was seen a handful of times. No antigen is known for it. The CDR3 covers 15 residues. Per the germline V gene, CDR1 is MDHEN and CDR2 is SYDVKM. Trimming took 2 bases from V and 5 from J; bases not matched to a gene: 6. Expressed TCRB transcripts were sequenced because the entire RNA isolate underwent reverse transcription. The table came from immunoSEQ multiplex PCR; TCRdb's copy has only in-frame clones and leaves some out. The data contain roughly 150,000 clones, roughly 9% of them singletons. The data originate from a study of beta chain features in type 1 diabetes. CD45RO/CCR7/CD25/CD127/CD95/CD27 staining was used to isolate CD4+ naive, central memory, regulatory and stem cell-like memory cells by sorting. Study results and limitations: The naive, central memory and Treg TCRB repertoires of patients appeared to be more similar to one another than those of healthy donors. Lower insertion and higher deletion counts appeared at VDJ junctions in type 1 diabetes patients. Moderate but significant shortening of TCRB CDR3s was recorded in all four CD4+ subsets from Type 1 diabetes patients.

The specimen sequenced was central memory CD4+ T cells from blood. The rearrangement joins TRBV28 to TRBJ2-3; TRBD2 matches at 8 bases. This TCR was recovered from a woman in her twenties or thirties with type 1 diabetes. CDR3 residues: CASSLAGLVVDTQYF. The CDR3 DNA is TGTGCCAGCAGTTTAGCGGGACTAGTCGTAGATACGCAGTATTTT.